The following is a T cell receptor beta chain sequence with its context. The CDR3 runs 14 residues. Germline assignment: CDR1 SGHRS and CDR2 YFSETQ. The ends lost 4 bases at V and 2 bases at J; junction bases unmatched: 5. The data stem from a study of blood T cell repertoires in COVID-19. Libraries were prepared by immunoSEQ multiplex PCR; TCRdb keeps only in-frame clonotypes and omits some of them. The data hold about 76,000 clones, with around 91% observed a single time. Sequenced: peripheral blood. V and J are TRBV5-1 and TRBJ2-5, with TRBD1 identical over 7 bases. This clonotype was sampled from a human donor in a cohort sampled during active COVID-19. CDR3 in DNA: TGCGCCAGCAGCCCGGGGACAGCTCAAGAGACCCAGTACTTC. Protein sequence: CASSPGTAQETQYF.